These 18 T cell receptor beta chains share one sample of origin, sequenced in a study of blood T cell repertoires in COVID-19. The data were produced by immunoSEQ multiplex PCR, yet TCRdb's version contains in-frame clones alone and is incomplete. This repertoire shows about 170,000 clones, 80% to 85% found once; its top ten account for roughly 3%. Sequenced sample: peripheral blood. The receptor set was obtained from a human donor with acute or convalescent COVID-19. The donor label of this sample is uncertain.

This chain uses TRBV11-2 with TRBJ2-3; D unclear. V lost 3 bases and J 4 bases, leaving 8 bases between the germline ends. The CDR3 consists of 13 residues. CDR1 SGHAT and CDR2 FQNNGV come from the germline V gene. This CDR3 is CASSFSPADTQYF. CDR3 nucleotides: TGTGCCAGCAGCTTTAGTCCGGCAGATACGCAGTATTTT.

V usage is TRBV7-3 and J usage is TRBJ2-2, with 11 nucleotides matching TRBD1. CDR1 and CDR2 (germline): SGHTA, FQGTGA. This CDR3 contains 16 residues. The ends lost 5 bases at V and 7 bases at J; junction bases unmatched: 9. CDR3 protein: CASSPPGQGEGGELFF. CDR3 DNA sequence: TGTGCCAGCAGCCCCCCGGGACAGGGGGAGGGCGGGGAGCTGTTTTTT.

This chain connects TRBV9 to TRBJ2-3, with 15 bases fitting TRBD2. Germline-derived CDR1 and CDR2 are SGDLS and YYNGEE. The CDR3 runs to 17 residues. V trimming: 4 bases; J trimming: 4 bases; junction bases outside the gene matches: 7. The CDR3 bases are TGTGCCAGCAGCTCCAGGACTAGCGGGAGGGCATCAGATACGCAGTATTTT. Residues: CASSSRTSGRASDTQYF.

The chain employs TRBV14 and TRBJ2-5; D gene ambiguous. V dropped 3 bases and J dropped 4 bases, with 9 bases sitting between them. CDR3 length equals 13 residues. Germline CDR1 reads SGHDN; CDR2 reads FVKESK. The CDR3, as DNA: TGTGCCAGCAGCCATTCAGGTGGAGAGACCCAGTACTTC. Its protein product is CASSHSGGETQYF.

The rearrangement uses TRBV18 and TRBJ2-2; D gene unclear. The CDR3 runs 16 residues. Trimming stripped 0 bases from V and 0 bases from J, with 8 bases between. Germline CDR1 is KGHSH and CDR2 is LQKENI. CDR3 loop: CASSPPVRPNTGELFF. The CDR3 nucleotides are TGTGCCAGCTCACCACCCGTCAGGCCGAACACCGGGGAGCTGTTTTTT.

This sequence joins TRBV16 and TRBJ2-2, with TRBD2 matching 13 bases. Trimming took 0 bases from V and 5 from J; bases not matched to a gene: 9. The germline CDR1 and CDR2 sequences are KGHSY and FQNENV. CDR3 length: 19 amino acids. The CDR3 loop is CASSQSPTSGRTYTGELFF. In nucleotides, the CDR3 is TGTGCCAGCAGCCAATCCCCGACTAGCGGGAGGACCTATACCGGGGAGCTGTTTTTT.

The rearrangement uses TRBV7-6 and TRBJ2-3; D is possibly TRBD1 (5 bases). From germline, CDR1 is SGHVS and CDR2 FNYEAQ. The CDR3 totals 14 residues. Trimming shortened V by 0 bases and J by 5 bases, and 9 bases separated the two germline ends. CDR3 sequence reads: CASSLAGREDTQYF. The CDR3 DNA reads as TGTGCCAGCAGCTTAGCTGGCAGGGAAGATACGCAGTATTTT.

The chain employs TRBV5-5 and TRBJ2-7; 9 positions agree with TRBD1. The CDR3 has 14 residues. V lost 4 bases and J lost 3; bases outside the gene matches: 5. Per the germline V gene, CDR1 is SGHKS and CDR2 is YYEKEE (reference sequence). The CDR3, as DNA: TGTGCCAGCAGCCCCTCGACAGGGGGCTACGAGCAGTACTTC. It translates to CASSPSTGGYEQYF.

The genes are TRBV19 and TRBJ1-3; a weak D match, TRBD1 (6 bases). V was trimmed by 3 bases and J by 3 bases, leaving 15 bases between them. Germline-derived CDR1 and CDR2 are LNHDA and SQIVND (reference sequence). The CDR3 spans 16 residues. CDR3 in DNA: TGTGCCAGTAGTATGAACGGACAGAGACTTGGAAACACCATATATTTT. Its protein product is CASSMNGQRLGNTIYF.

This chain joins TRBV5-1 and TRBJ1-1; unclear D gene. Trimming removed 4 bases from V and 1 base from J, with 14 bases in between. The CDR3 loop spans 15 amino acids. Germline assignment: CDR1 SGHRS and CDR2 YFSETQ. For the CDR3, the DNA is TGCGCCAGCAGCCCCCGGGATAGGGAGAACACTGAAGCTTTCTTT. It is translated as CASSPRDRENTEAFF.

The chain carries TRBV10-2 and TRBJ2-5; 12 bases map to TRBD1. V was clipped by 2 bases and J by 4 bases; unmatched bases: 2. Germline V gene data show CDR1 as WSHSY and CDR2 as SAAADI. This CDR3 region has 15 residues. The chain's CDR3 is CASSEGTGGRETQYF. CDR3 nucleotides: TGCGCCAGCAGTGAGGGGACAGGGGGCAGAGAGACCCAGTACTTC.

This rearrangement joins TRBV11-2 to TRBJ1-1; D possibly corresponds to TRBD1 (6 bases). CDR1 SGHAT and CDR2 FQNNGV come from the germline V gene. The CDR3 covers 15 residues. V lost 5 bases to trimming and J lost 3 bases, with 16 bases between them. The CDR3 DNA reads TGTGCCAGCAGCCTTGGGCAGGGGCCGGACACTGAAGCTTTCTTT. As protein: CASSLGQGPDTEAFF.

This clone was observed once. The chain uses TRBV30 and TRBJ2-1; no reliable D call. The germline V and J ends were trimmed by 0 bases and 1 base, with 10 bases remaining between them. The germline CDR1 and CDR2 sequences are GTSNPN and SVGIG (reference sequence). The CDR3 consists of 15 residues. CDR3 amino acids: CAWSVLAGSYNEQFF. In nucleotides, the CDR3 is TGTGCCTGGAGTGTTCTGGCAGGATCCTACAATGAGCAGTTCTTC.

This chain uses TRBV6-1 with TRBJ1-6, with D maybe TRBD1 (6 bases). The CDR3 is 15 amino acids. CDR1 is MNHNS, CDR2 SASEGT, per germline. Trimming removed 1 base at V and 8 bases at J, with 12 bases between. CDR3 sequence reads: CASSEERGLYSPLHF. As DNA, the CDR3 is TGTGCCAGCAGTGAAGAGCGGGGGCTGTATTCACCCCTCCACTTT.

The rearrangement uses TRBV2 and TRBJ1-2; no clear D gene. The CDR3 totals 11 residues. Germline CDR1 is SNHLY and CDR2 is FYNNEI. With 11 bases removed from V and 2 bases from J, the gap between germline ends came to 9 bases. The DNA for the CDR3 is TGTGCCGGAGCACCCAACTATGGCTACACCTTC. Amino acid sequence: CAGAPNYGYTF.

The V gene is TRBV27, the J gene TRBJ1-6; D may be TRBD1 (6 bases). Germline-derived CDR1 and CDR2 are MNHEY and SMNVEV (reference sequence). The CDR3 length is 14 residues. Trimming cost V 3 bases and J 7 bases, with 10 bases left between them. CDR3 sequence reads: CASSLGGPNSPLHF. CDR3 DNA sequence: TGTGCCAGCAGTTTGGGGGGGCCCAATTCACCCCTCCACTTT.

The chain has TRBV6-5 and TRBJ1-2; TRBD1 matches at 8 bases. The germline gives CDR1 MNHEY, CDR2 SVGAGI. This CDR3 has 15 amino acids. J was trimmed by 2 bases and V by 5 bases; bases with no gene match: 7. The CDR3 DNA reads as TGTGCCAGCAGTCTGGCGGCAGGGGGCAACTATGGCTACACCTTC. This encodes CASSLAAGGNYGYTF.

The V call is TRBV11-2, the J call TRBJ2-7; no clear D. Germline CDR1 and CDR2: SGHAT and FQNNGV. The CDR3 runs 15 residues. Trimming shortened V by 0 bases and J by 2 bases, and 11 bases separated the two germline ends. The CDR3 is CASSLDQAAPYEQYF. In DNA form, the CDR3 reads TGTGCCAGCAGCTTAGATCAGGCAGCTCCCTACGAGCAGTACTTC.